This T cell receptor beta chain was captured by sequencing in a study of T-cell reconstitution after alpha-beta-depleted transplantation in children. V gave up 5 bases and J gave up 4 bases, with 14 bases separating them. The CDR3 sequence is 14 residues long. The V gene's germline CDR1 is SGHVS and CDR2 FQNEAQ. Points from the study as a whole: Elevated TCRbeta diversity at day 60 was traced, in some patients, to surviving recipient T cells and thymic progenitors. Newly produced T cells mostly provided counts and TCRbeta diversity after one year, as hyperexpanded clones declined.

Using unique molecular identifiers, the investigators prepared the TCRbeta library. TCRdb redid the calling of the PCR reads with MiXCR, one entry per CDR3 protein. The data hold 90,000 to 100,000 distinct CDR3 sequences, with under 25% observed a single time. This clonotype was detected a few times. Its target is unknown. This rearrangement joins TRBV7-8 to TRBJ1-2, with a weak D call TRBD1 (5 bases). The source is a boy between 2 and 15 years old with acute lymphoblastic leukemia, due to receive a stem cell transplant. The source material was PBMCs, sampled before TCRalphabeta/CD19-depleted stem cell transplant. CDR3 DNA sequence: TGTGCCAGCAGCCTGGGACGGTCCTCCTATGGCTACACCTTC. Protein sequence: CASSLGRSSYGYTF.